A selection of T cell receptor beta chains follows, all from one sample in a study of graft-versus-host responses after intestinal transplantation. Clones were read by immunoSEQ multiplex PCR, and TCRdb kept only the in-frame ones, dropping some. The table includes 23,000 or so clones, about 40% detected once. The material sequenced was alloreactive CD4+ T cells from a mixed lymphocyte reaction culture, taken before intestinal transplant. The receptors come from a human patient who received an intestinal transplant. Both conserved end residues are part of each CDR3. The order of the fields is CDR3 length, V gene, J gene, clone size, D gene, CDR3 DNA, CDR3 protein. A D gene is named only where the DNA matches it firmly. Only some rows state a clone size, as once, few, many or a class for expanded clones.

16,TRBV7-2,TRBJ2-1,few,TRBD2,TGTGCCAGCAGCTTATTCGGGACTATTTTCGGGAATGAGCAGTTCTTC,CASSLFGTIFGNEQFF
14,TRBV15,TRBJ1-4,few,-,TGTGCCACCAGCAGAGGGGGTGGAGGTGAAAAACTGTTTTTT,CATSRGGGGEKLFF
14,TRBV19,TRBJ1-2,few,-,TGTGCCAGTAGTATTACAGGGACATACGGTGGCTACACCTTC,CASSITGTYGGYTF
16,TRBV7-6,TRBJ2-1,few,TRBD2,TGTGCCAGCAGCCCGACTAGCGGGAGCTCCTACAATGAGCAGTTCTTC,CASSPTSGSSYNEQFF
17,TRBV4-1,TRBJ1-5,few,-,TGCGCCAGCAGCCAAGAGGCTTACAGGGTGGGTGGTCAGCCCCAGCATTTT,CASSQEAYRVGGQPQHF
10,TRBV30,TRBJ1-1,-,-,TGTGCCTGGATAAACACTGAAGCTTTCTTT,CAWINTEAFF
15,TRBV21-1,TRBJ2-3,-,-,TGTGCCAGCAGCCACTGTAGCGGTTTCACAGATACGCAGTATTTT,CASSHCSGFTDTQYF
17,TRBV27,TRBJ2-3,-,-,TGTGCCAGCAGTTTACTCGGGGGACCATTAATAGCAGATACGCAGTATTTT,CASSLLGGPLIADTQYF
18,TRBV18,TRBJ2-3,-,TRBD2,TGTGCCAGCTCACCCCGGACTAGCGGGGGGGTCCGGGCAGATACGCAGTATTTT,CASSPRTSGGVRADTQYF
15,TRBV19,TRBJ1-2,-,-,TGTGCCAGTAGTATCCCCGACACCCAGGGGTATGGCTACACCTTC,CASSIPDTQGYGYTF